What follows is one TCR beta chain and its context. Its antigen is unknown. The data originate from a study of T cells in localized non-small cell lung cancer. Trimming shortened V by 5 bases and J by 6 bases, and 14 bases separated the two germline ends. The CDR3 runs to 13 residues. The V gene's germline CDR1 is SGHTA and CDR2 FQGNSA. Profiling relied on immunoSEQ multiplex PCR, and the TCRdb table lists in-frame clones only, not all of them. The sample has tens of thousands of clones; 65% to 90% are singletons. General study results and limits: Adjacent lung exhibited a median of about 56 among the 100 most abundant tumor clones. Uninvolved adjacent lung had more T cell clonality than any other tissue, topping tumor. Higher blood T cell density went with longer overall survival.

The sequence derives from a man aged 40 to 70 with stage II lung adenocarcinoma. This chain uses TRBV7-2 with TRBJ2-7, with D perhaps matching TRBD2 (5 bases). This material consisted of PBMCs, taken before any cancer treatment. The CDR3 coding sequence is TGTGCCAGCAGCCCATTCGGGGTCTTCGAGCAGTACTTC. It is translated as CASSPFGVFEQYF.